The 29 T cell receptor beta chains below were found in one sample sequenced in a study of cytomegalovirus exposure and HLA in healthy donors. Amplification used 60 Vbeta primers and 13 Jbeta primers. Sequencing was performed with immunoSEQ multiplex PCR; in TCRdb, only in-frame clones are kept and a portion is missing. The sample carries under 300,000 clones, about 90% recorded once. The sample consisted of PBMCs. The receptors come from a girl between 2 and 10 years old in good health and CMV-seronegative.

The J gene is TRBJ2-1, the V gene TRBV7-2; 13 bases match TRBD2. CDR3 length: 17 amino acids. Germline trimming cut 0 bases from V and 15 bases from J; bases unmatched to any gene: 14. Germline lookup yields CDR1 SGHTA and CDR2 FQGNSA. The CDR3 DNA reads TGTGCCAGCAGCTTAGCGCCCCCGACTAGCGGGGGGCCCGCGCCGTTCTTC. Its translation is CASSLAPPTSGGPAPFF.

This clone was counted a single time. The rearrangement links TRBV5-8 to TRBJ2-4, with TRBD1 matching 7 bases. Looked up from germline, CDR1 is SGHTS and CDR2 is YDEGEE. This CDR3 region has 16 residues. After removal of 4 bases from V and 0 bases from J, the junction contained 7 bases not matched to a gene. The CDR3 DNA reads as TGTGCCAGCAGCCCCGGGACAGACTTAGCCAAAAACATTCAGTACTTC. Amino acids: CASSPGTDLAKNIQYF.

The chain links TRBV6-1 to TRBJ2-5; D gene uncertain. Trimming left V 5 bases short and J 3 bases short, with 4 bases between. From germline, CDR1 is MNHNS and CDR2 SASEGT. CDR3 size: 11 residues. CDR3 sequence (DNA): TGTGCCAGCAGTCAGGAAGAGACCCAGTACTTC. This translates into CASSQEETQYF.

This clone was seen just once. This sequence joins TRBV6-6 and TRBJ2-1, with TRBD1 identical over 11 bases. Trimming took 6 bases from V and 7 from J; bases not matched to a gene: 8. This CDR3 has 15 residues. Germline V gene lookup returns CDR1 MNHNY and CDR2 SVGAGI (reference sequence). CDR3 amino acids: CASRPGQGVGNEQFF. The CDR3 DNA is TGTGCCAGCAGGCCGGGACAGGGGGTAGGGAATGAGCAGTTCTTC.

CDR3 DNA sequence: TGTGCCAGCAGTTTACTGGGGGCTGGTCAGCCCCAGCATTTT. Amino acid sequence: CASSLLGAGQPQHF. The chain has TRBV27 and TRBJ1-5, with a possible D match to TRBD1 (6 bases). V was trimmed by 2 bases and J by 6 bases, leaving 11 bases between them. The CDR3 consists of 14 residues. CDR1 and CDR2 (germline): MNHEY, SMNVEV (reference sequence).

This chain links TRBV6-1 with TRBJ2-3; the match to TRBD2 covers 8 bases. Germline values: CDR1 MNHNS, CDR2 SASEGT. The ends lost 7 bases at V and 0 bases at J; junction bases unmatched: 3. This CDR3 is built from 14 residues. CDR3 protein: CASKVAGSTDTQYF. The CDR3 DNA reads as TGTGCCAGCAAAGTAGCGGGAAGCACAGATACGCAGTATTTT.

This clone was seen just once. This chain links TRBV27 with TRBJ2-5; TRBD1 aligns across 10 bases. The J call may be in error: the DNA end matches TRBJ2-7 better. There are 18 residues in the CDR3. CDR1 MNHEY and CDR2 SMNVEV come from the germline V gene (reference sequence). CDR3 nucleotide sequence: TGTGCCAGCAGTATACACATCCCAAATACGGGACAGGGGAGCGAGCAGTACTTC. This gives the protein CASSIHIPNTGQGSEQYF.

This clone turned up a few times. DNA for the CDR3: TGTGCCAGCAGAATAGCCCAGAACACTGAAGCTTTCTTT. Its protein is CASRIAQNTEAFF. The rearrangement links TRBV27 to TRBJ1-1; D uncertain. Germline lookup yields CDR1 MNHEY and CDR2 SMNVEV (reference sequence). CDR3 length: 13 amino acids. The ends were cut back, 6 bases at V and 1 base at J, with 9 bases in the middle.

The chain links TRBV6-1 to TRBJ1-3, with 8 positions matching TRBD1. This CDR3 is built from 17 residues. V was pared by 4 bases and J by 0 bases, with 8 bases of the junction left unmatched. Germline V lookup: CDR1 MNHNS, CDR2 SASEGT. In DNA, the CDR3 is TGTGCCAGCAGTGGCCGACAGGGGTCGAGCTCTGGAAACACCATATATTTT. This sequence encodes CASSGRQGSSSGNTIYF.

The chain joins TRBV6-5 to TRBJ2-4; D might be TRBD2 (6 bases). The V gene's germline CDR1 is MNHEY and CDR2 SVGAGI. This CDR3 is 15 amino acids long. Between the trimmed V and J ends, which lost 2 bases and 5 bases, there was a span of 13 bases. The CDR3 bases are TGTGCCAGCAGTTACCCGCGGGGAAGGGAAAACATTCAGTACTTC. This encodes CASSYPRGRENIQYF.

This clone has only one observation. The chain employs TRBV11-2 and TRBJ2-7; D possibly corresponds to TRBD1 (6 bases). Trimming took 0 bases from V and 0 from J, leaving 12 bases between them. Germline CDR1 reads SGHAT; CDR2 reads FQNNGV. This CDR3 has 16 amino acids. CDR3 sequence (DNA): TGTGCCAGCAGCTTAGACAGGGGCTTTTACTCCTACGAGCAGTACTTC. Protein: CASSLDRGFYSYEQYF.

This sequence joins TRBV27 and TRBJ2-7; TRBD2 is a possible D gene (7 bases). Trimming stripped 7 bases from V and 0 bases from J, with 16 bases between. The V gene's germline CDR1 is MNHEY and CDR2 SMNVEV (reference sequence). The CDR3 consists of 15 residues. The CDR3 nucleotides read TGTGCCAGCAAGGTAGGGGGGGGGTCCTCCTACGAGCAGTACTTC. This translates into CASKVGGGSSYEQYF.

The rearrangement links TRBV14 to TRBJ1-4; D unresolved. Between the trimmed V and J ends, which lost 3 bases and 8 bases, there was a span of 13 bases. The CDR3 is 14 residues long. In germline, CDR1 is SGHDN, CDR2 FVKESK. The CDR3 spells CASSHRMGGEKLFF. Written as DNA, the CDR3 is TGTGCCAGCAGCCACAGGATGGGTGGGGAAAAACTGTTTTTT.

The chain is built from TRBV19 and TRBJ1-5; D perhaps matches TRBD1 (6 bases). CDR3 size: 15 residues. In germline, CDR1 is LNHDA, CDR2 SQIVND (reference sequence). V dropped 3 bases and J dropped 4 bases, with 13 bases sitting between them. CDR3: CASSIPDRINQPQHF. The CDR3 DNA is TGTGCCAGTAGTATCCCGGACAGAATTAATCAGCCCCAGCATTTT. The full variable domain, rest sourced from reference TRBV19 and TRBJ1-5, is DGGITQSPKYLFRKEGQNVTLSCEQNLNHDAMYWYRQDPGQGLRLIYYSQIVNDFQKGDIAEGYSVSREKKESFPLTVTSAQKNPTAFYLCASSIPDRINQPQHFGDGTRLSIL.

Note on this clone: Other DNA sequences in the sample encode the same CDR3. This sequence joins TRBV25-1 and TRBJ2-5; D may be TRBD2 (6 bases). The CDR3 length is 12 residues. Germline-derived CDR1 and CDR2 are MGHDK and SYGVNS. Trimming left V 6 bases short and J 9 bases short, with 14 bases between. CDR3 protein: CASSEVTSSQYF. In nucleotides, the CDR3 is TGTGCCAGCAGCGAAGTGACTAGTTCCCAGTACTTC. Looking up the rest from reference TRBV25-1 and TRBJ2-5 gives the full variable domain: EADIYQTPRYLVIGTGKKITLECSQTMGHDKMYWYQQDPGMELHLIHYSYGVNSTEKGDLSSESTVSRIRTEHFPLTLESARPSHTSQYLCASSEVTSSQYFGPGTRLLVL.

This rearrangement joins TRBV6-6 to TRBJ2-5, with 11 bases lining up with TRBD1. CDR1 and CDR2 (germline): MNHNY, SVGAGI (reference sequence). CDR3 length: 14 amino acids. V gave up 6 bases and J gave up 4 bases; unmatched junction bases: 4. CDR3 nucleotide sequence: TGTGCCAGCAGCCCCGGGACAGGGGGAGAGACCCAGTACTTC. Translation gives CASSPGTGGETQYF.

This clone was recorded once. V and J are TRBV29-1 and TRBJ1-2; 8 bases fit TRBD1. With 0 bases clipped from V and 5 bases from J, the junction kept 8 bases outside the gene matches. CDR1 SQVTM and CDR2 ANQGSEA come from the germline V gene. The CDR3 consists of 15 residues. The CDR3 nucleotides read TGCAGCGTTGAAGAAATCCAATGGACAGGGTATGGCTACACCTTC. Translation: CSVEEIQWTGYGYTF.

CDR3: CASSPTGQSFGNQPQHF. CDR3 sequence (DNA): TGTGCCAGCTCACCTACGGGACAGAGTTTTGGCAATCAGCCCCAGCATTTT. The chain carries TRBV18 and TRBJ1-5, with 7 nucleotides matching TRBD1. The CDR3 is made up of 17 amino acids. V was pared by 3 bases and J by 2 bases, with 10 bases of the junction left unmatched. Germline V gene lookup returns CDR1 KGHSH and CDR2 LQKENI. Full variable domain (missing parts from reference TRBV18 and TRBJ1-5): NAGVMQNPRHLVRRRGQEARLRCSPMKGHSHVYWYRQLPEEGLKFMVYLQKENIIDESGMPKERFSAEFPKEGPSILRIQQVVRGDSAAYFCASSPTGQSFGNQPQHFGDGTRLSIL.

This clone was seen a single time. CDR3 protein: CASSQDYGQAYEQYF. The DNA for the CDR3 is TGTGCCAGCAGCCAAGATTACGGACAGGCTTACGAGCAGTACTTC. The rearrangement links TRBV4-2 to TRBJ2-7, with 7 bases lining up with TRBD1. V was clipped by 0 bases and J by 4 bases; unmatched bases: 6. Looked up from germline, CDR1 is LGHNA and CDR2 is YNFKEQ. The length of the CDR3 is 15 residues.

CDR3 coding DNA: TGTGCCAGCAGTTCCATAGACAGGGGGACCTACAATGAGCAGTTCTTC. Protein product: CASSSIDRGTYNEQFF. This sequence joins TRBV7-9 and TRBJ2-1, with 9 positions matching TRBD1. V gave up 6 bases and J gave up 2 bases; unmatched junction bases: 8. CDR1 and CDR2 from the germline V gene are SEHNR and FQNEAQ (reference sequence). The CDR3 totals 16 residues.

V is TRBV5-1 and J is TRBJ1-2; 7 bases match TRBD1. The length of the CDR3 is 15 residues. Germline V CDR1 and CDR2: SGHRS, YFSETQ. The V gene end was trimmed by 4 bases and the J gene end by 0 bases; junction bases not matched to a gene: 6. The CDR3 is CASSLDRQPNYGYTF. CDR3 nucleotide sequence: TGCGCCAGCAGCCTGGACAGGCAACCTAACTATGGCTACACCTTC. The full variable domain, with the rest looked up from reference TRBV5-1 and TRBJ1-2, is KAGVTQTPRYLIKTRGQQVTLSCSPISGHRSVSWYQQTPGQGLQFLFEYFSETQRNKGNFPGRFSGRQFSNSRSEMNVSTLELGDSALYLCASSLDRQPNYGYTFGSGTRLTVV.

The chain's CDR3 is CASSINRGLFSQLFF. The CDR3 bases are TGTGCCAGCAGTATAAACAGGGGGCTTTTCAGTCAACTGTTTTTT. The chain employs TRBV28 and TRBJ1-4; 9 bases line up with TRBD1. The V gene's germline CDR1 is MDHEN and CDR2 SYDVKM. The CDR3 spans 15 residues. V lost 5 bases and J lost 12; bases outside the gene matches: 13.

V usage is TRBV7-8 and J usage is TRBJ2-1; 7 nucleotides match TRBD2. With 4 bases clipped from V and 9 bases from J, the junction kept 15 bases outside the gene matches. Germline V lookup: CDR1 SGHVS, CDR2 FQNEAQ. The CDR3 length is 16 residues. This CDR3 is CASSSVTRAGEGEQFF. CDR3 coding DNA: TGTGCCAGCAGCTCAGTAACTAGGGCGGGGGAAGGTGAGCAGTTCTTC. The variable domain in full, completed from reference TRBV7-8 and TRBJ2-1, reads GAGVSQSPRYKVAKRGQDVALRCDPISGHVSLFWYQQALGQGPEFLTYFQNEAQLDKSGLPSDRFFAERPEGSVSTLKIQRTQQEDSAVYLCASSSVTRAGEGEQFFGPGTRLTVL.

This clone was seen more than once but under ten times. The rearrangement links TRBV6-5 to TRBJ2-1; the D gene is possibly TRBD2 (6 bases). CDR3 length equals 15 residues. Germline V gene lookup returns CDR1 MNHEY and CDR2 SVGAGI. The V gene lost 4 bases and the J gene lost 7 bases, with 17 bases spanning the gap. CDR3 sequence: CASSSLGGWANEQFF. Written as DNA, the CDR3 is TGTGCCAGCAGTTCCCTGGGAGGTTGGGCAAATGAGCAGTTCTTC.

The chain carries TRBV6-7 and TRBJ2-5; TRBD2 matches 11 bases. The assigned J gene may be wrong: the sequence end matches TRBJ2-7 better. TRBV6-7 is an open reading frame, and its role is uncertain. This CDR3 region has 14 residues. The CDR3 region is CASRASGGSHEQYF. The CDR3 DNA sequence: TGTGCCAGCAGGGCTAGCGGGGGGTCCCACGAGCAGTACTTC.

J is TRBJ2-5 and V is TRBV9; the match to TRBD2 covers 10 bases. The length of the CDR3 is 16 residues. Germline V gives CDR1 SGDLS, CDR2 YYNGEE. The junction had 10 bases not matched to a gene; V was cut back by 4 bases and J by 4 bases. CDR3 bases: TGTGCCAGCAGCCCAACACCGGGACTAGCGCCAGAGACCCAGTACTTC. Translating it yields CASSPTPGLAPETQYF.

The chain recombines TRBV6-5 with TRBJ1-1; 7 bases map to TRBD1. CDR3 size: 13 residues. The V gene's germline CDR1 is MNHEY and CDR2 SVGAGI. The ends lost 9 bases at V and 4 bases at J; junction bases unmatched: 8. The CDR3 coding sequence is TGTGCCAGTGCAAGGGGGCTCGGCACTGAAGCTTTCTTT. Protein: CASARGLGTEAFF.

The chain joins TRBV11-2 to TRBJ2-7; D gene uncertain. The V gene lost 1 base and the J gene lost 2 bases, with 6 bases spanning the gap. Germline V gives CDR1 SGHAT, CDR2 FQNNGV. This CDR3 has 13 residues. In nucleotides, the CDR3 is TGTGCCAGCAGCTTAGGTCATCCCTACGAGCAGTACTTC. It yields the protein CASSLGHPYEQYF.

The CDR3 nucleotides read TGTGCCAGCAGCTCGGGACAGGGTAACACTGAAGCTTTCTTT. Protein: CASSSGQGNTEAFF. The rearrangement links TRBV7-6 to TRBJ1-1, with 9 bases identical to TRBD1. Germline CDR1 and CDR2: SGHVS and FNYEAQ. J was trimmed by 2 bases and V by 4 bases; bases with no gene match: 2. This CDR3 is 14 amino acids long. The variable domain in full, completed from reference TRBV7-6 and TRBJ1-1, reads GAGVSQSPRYKVTKRGQDVALRCDPISGHVSLYWYRQALGQGPEFLTYFNYEAQQDKSGLPNDRFSAERPEGSISTLTIQRTEQRDSAMYRCASSSGQGNTEAFFGQGTRLTVV.